Included here is one T cell receptor (beta chain) sequence, with context. Here immunoSEQ multiplex PCR was the method, and the copy in TCRdb shows in-frame clones only, minus some. The data show 50,000 to 65,000 clones, about 90% seen once. The CDR3 runs 16 residues. Germline V lookup: CDR1 KGHSH, CDR2 LQKENI. The ends lost 6 bases at V and 1 base at J; junction bases unmatched: 10. These data come from a study of T cell responses to AZD1222 COVID-19 vaccine. This specimen consisted of peripheral blood, obtained on day 0 of AZD1222 vaccination. The source is an adult in good health. J is TRBJ2-3 and V is TRBV18, with 7 bases lining up with TRBD2. CDR3: CASSPTSGVGTDTQYF. CDR3 sequence (DNA): TGTGCCAGCTCTCCCACCAGCGGGGTCGGCACAGATACGCAGTATTTT.